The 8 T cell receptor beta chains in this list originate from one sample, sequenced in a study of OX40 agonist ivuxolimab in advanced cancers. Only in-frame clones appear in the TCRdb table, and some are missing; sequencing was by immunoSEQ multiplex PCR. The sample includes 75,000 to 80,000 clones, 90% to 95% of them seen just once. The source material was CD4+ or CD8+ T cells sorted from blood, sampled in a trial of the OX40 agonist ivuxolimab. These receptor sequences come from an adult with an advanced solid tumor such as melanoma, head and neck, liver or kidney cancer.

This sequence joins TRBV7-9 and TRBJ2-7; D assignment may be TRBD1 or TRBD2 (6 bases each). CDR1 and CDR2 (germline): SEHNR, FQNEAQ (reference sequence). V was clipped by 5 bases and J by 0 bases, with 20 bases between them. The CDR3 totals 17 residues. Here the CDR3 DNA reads TGTGCCAGCAGCCATCAACAGGGACTTACGAGCTCCTACGAGCAGTACTTC. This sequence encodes CASSHQQGLTSSYEQYF.

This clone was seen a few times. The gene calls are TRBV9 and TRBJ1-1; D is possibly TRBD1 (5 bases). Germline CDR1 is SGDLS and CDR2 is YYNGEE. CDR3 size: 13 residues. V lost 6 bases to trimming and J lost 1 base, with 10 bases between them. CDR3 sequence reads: CASKGGTNTEAFF. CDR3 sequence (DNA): TGTGCCAGCAAGGGCGGGACGAACACTGAAGCTTTCTTT.

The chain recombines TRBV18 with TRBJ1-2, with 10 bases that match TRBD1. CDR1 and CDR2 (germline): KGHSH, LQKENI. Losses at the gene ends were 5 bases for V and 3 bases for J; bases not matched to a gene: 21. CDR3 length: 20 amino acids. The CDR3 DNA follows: TGTGCCAGCTCAAAATTTAAAAAGGGGGACAGGGGCGAAGTCGACTATGGCTACACCTTC. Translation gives CASSKFKKGDRGEVDYGYTF.

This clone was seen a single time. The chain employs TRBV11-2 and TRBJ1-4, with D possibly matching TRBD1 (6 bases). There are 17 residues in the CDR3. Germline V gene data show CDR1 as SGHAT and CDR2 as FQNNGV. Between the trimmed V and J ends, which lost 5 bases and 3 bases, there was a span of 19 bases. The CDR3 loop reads CASSPSLGGVANEKLFF. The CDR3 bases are TGTGCCAGCAGCCCCAGTTTAGGGGGGGTAGCTAATGAAAAACTGTTTTTT. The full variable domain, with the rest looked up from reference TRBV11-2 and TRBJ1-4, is EAGVAQSPRYKIIEKRQSVAFWCNPISGHATLYWYQQILGQGPKLLIQFQNNGVVDDSQLPKDRFSAERLKGVDSTLKIQPAKLEDSAVYLCASSPSLGGVANEKLFFGSGTQLSVL.

The CDR3 loop reads CASTLTSGGWNEQFF. The CDR3 bases are TGTGCCAGTACCTTGACTAGCGGGGGGTGGAATGAGCAGTTCTTC. V gene TRBV19 combines with J gene TRBJ2-1; 13 nucleotides align to TRBD2. J was trimmed by 7 bases and V by 7 bases; bases with no gene match: 7. Germline-derived CDR1 and CDR2 are LNHDA and SQIVND (reference sequence). The CDR3 spans 15 residues.

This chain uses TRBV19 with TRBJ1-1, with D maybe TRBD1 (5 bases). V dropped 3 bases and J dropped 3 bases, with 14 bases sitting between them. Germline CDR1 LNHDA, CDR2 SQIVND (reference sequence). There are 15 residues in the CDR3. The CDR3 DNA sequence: TGTGCCAGTAGTATTCCTCGGGGGGGGGACACTGAAGCTTTCTTT. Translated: CASSIPRGGDTEAFF.

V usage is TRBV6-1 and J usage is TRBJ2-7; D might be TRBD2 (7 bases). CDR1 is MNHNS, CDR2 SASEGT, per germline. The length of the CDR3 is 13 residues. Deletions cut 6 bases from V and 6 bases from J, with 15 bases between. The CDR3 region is CASRGRGAGEQYF. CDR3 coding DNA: TGTGCCAGCAGGGGCCGGGGGGCCGGCGAGCAGTACTTC.

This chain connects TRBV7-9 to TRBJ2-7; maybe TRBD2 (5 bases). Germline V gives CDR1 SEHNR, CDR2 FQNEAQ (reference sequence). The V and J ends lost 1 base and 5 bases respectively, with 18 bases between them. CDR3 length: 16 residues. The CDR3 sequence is CASSLVLLWAGDEQYF. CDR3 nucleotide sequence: TGTGCCAGCAGCTTAGTTCTCCTCTGGGCGGGCGACGAGCAGTACTTC.